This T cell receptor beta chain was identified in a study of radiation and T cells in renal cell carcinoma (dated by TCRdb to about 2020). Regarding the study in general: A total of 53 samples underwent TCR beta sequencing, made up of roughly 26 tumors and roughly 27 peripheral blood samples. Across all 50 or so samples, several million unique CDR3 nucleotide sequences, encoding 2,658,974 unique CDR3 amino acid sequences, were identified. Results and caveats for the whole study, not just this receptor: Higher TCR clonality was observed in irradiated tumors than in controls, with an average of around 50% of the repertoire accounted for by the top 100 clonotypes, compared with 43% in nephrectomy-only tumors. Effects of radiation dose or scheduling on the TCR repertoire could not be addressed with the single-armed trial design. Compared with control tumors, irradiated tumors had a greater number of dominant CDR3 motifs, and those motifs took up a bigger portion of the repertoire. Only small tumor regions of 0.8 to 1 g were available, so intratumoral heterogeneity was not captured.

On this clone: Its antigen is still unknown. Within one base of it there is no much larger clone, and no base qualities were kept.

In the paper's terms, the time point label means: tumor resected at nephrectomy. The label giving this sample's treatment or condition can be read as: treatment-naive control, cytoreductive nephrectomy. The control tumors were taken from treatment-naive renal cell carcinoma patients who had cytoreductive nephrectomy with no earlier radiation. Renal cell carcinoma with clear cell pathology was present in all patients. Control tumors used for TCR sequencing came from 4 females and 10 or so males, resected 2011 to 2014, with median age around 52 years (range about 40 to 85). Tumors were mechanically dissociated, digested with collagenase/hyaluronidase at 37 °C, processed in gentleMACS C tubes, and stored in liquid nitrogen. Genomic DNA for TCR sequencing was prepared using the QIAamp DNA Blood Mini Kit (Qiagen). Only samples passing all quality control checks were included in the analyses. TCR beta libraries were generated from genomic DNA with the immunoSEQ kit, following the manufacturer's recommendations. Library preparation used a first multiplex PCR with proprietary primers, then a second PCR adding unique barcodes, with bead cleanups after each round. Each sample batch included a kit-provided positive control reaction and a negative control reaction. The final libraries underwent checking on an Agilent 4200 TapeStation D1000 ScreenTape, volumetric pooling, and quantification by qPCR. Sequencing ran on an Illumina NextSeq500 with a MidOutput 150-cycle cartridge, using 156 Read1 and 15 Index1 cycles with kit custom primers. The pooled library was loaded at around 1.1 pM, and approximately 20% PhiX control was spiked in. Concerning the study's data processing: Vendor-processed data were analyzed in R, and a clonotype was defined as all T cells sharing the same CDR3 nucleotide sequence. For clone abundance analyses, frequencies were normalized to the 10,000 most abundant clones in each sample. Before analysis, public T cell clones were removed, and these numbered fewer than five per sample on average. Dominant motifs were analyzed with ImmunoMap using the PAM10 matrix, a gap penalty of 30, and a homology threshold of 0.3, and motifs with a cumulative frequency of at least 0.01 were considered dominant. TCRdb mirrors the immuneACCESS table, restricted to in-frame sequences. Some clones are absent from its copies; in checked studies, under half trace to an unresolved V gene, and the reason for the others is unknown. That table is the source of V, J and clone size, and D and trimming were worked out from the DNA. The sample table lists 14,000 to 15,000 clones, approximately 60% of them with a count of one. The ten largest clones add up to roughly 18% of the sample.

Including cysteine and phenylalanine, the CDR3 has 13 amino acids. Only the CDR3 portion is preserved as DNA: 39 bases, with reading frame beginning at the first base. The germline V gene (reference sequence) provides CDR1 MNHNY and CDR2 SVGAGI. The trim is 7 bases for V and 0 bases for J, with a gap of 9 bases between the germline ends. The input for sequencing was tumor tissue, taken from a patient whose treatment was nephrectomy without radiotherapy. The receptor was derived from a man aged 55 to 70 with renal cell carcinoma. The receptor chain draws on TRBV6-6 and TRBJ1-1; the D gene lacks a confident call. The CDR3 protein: CASNQALNTEAFF. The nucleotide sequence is TGTGCCAGCAACCAGGCGTTGAACACTGAAGCTTTCTTT.